The rows below give T cell receptor beta chains drawn from one sample of a study of T-cell reconstitution after alpha-beta-depleted transplantation in children. TCRdb reprocessed the PCR reads with MiXCR, giving one entry per CDR3 protein. The table records 250,000 to 300,000 distinct CDR3 sequences, about 9.5% of them present only once. The material sequenced was PBMCs, taken before TCRalphabeta/CD19-depleted stem cell transplant. The receptors were sampled from a boy under two years old with acute myeloid leukemia, due to receive a stem cell transplant. The CDR3 runs from the conserved cysteine through the conserved F or W. The D gene is left open where the match is weak. Size tells how often a clone was seen (once, few, many) or the class of an expanded clone, and some rows leave it out.

D gene,clone size,V gene,J gene,CDR3 protein,CDR3 DNA
TRBD2,few,TRBV7-6,TRBJ2-1,CASSLARTSGGVIGYNEQFF,TGTGCCAGCAGCTTAGCTAGGACTAGCGGGGGGGTGATAGGCTACAATGAGCAGTTCTTC
.,many,TRBV6-2/TRBV6-3,TRBJ2-4,CASSLPGLGINIQYF,TGTGCCAGCAGTCTGCCGGGACTTGGTATAAACATTCAGTACTTC
TRBD2,many,TRBV2,TRBJ2-5,CASGEIPSGAGETQYF,TGTGCCAGCGGAGAGATCCCTAGCGGGGCGGGGGAGACCCAGTACTTC
.,many,TRBV5-1,TRBJ2-2,CASRGETGELFF,TGCGCCAGCAGAGGCGAAACCGGGGAGCTGTTTTTT
.,few,TRBV27,TRBJ1-3,CASSRTPTHHSGNTIYF,TGTGCCAGCAGTCGAACCCCAACACACCACTCTGGAAACACCATATATTTT
.,many,TRBV28,TRBJ2-3,CASSLRASSTDTQYF,TGTGCCAGCAGTTTAAGAGCGAGCAGCACAGATACGCAGTATTTT
.,many,TRBV29-1,TRBJ2-5,CSVPGQNQETQYF,TGCAGCGTGCCAGGACAAAACCAAGAGACCCAGTACTTC
TRBD2,many,TRBV20-1,TRBJ2-3,CSARDGGRAGTLTRTDTQYF,TGCAGTGCTAGAGATGGGGGGAGAGCGGGGACCCTTACGCGCACAGATACGCAGTATTTT
TRBD2,many,TRBV20-1,TRBJ2-1,CSASETSGRPNEQFF,TGCAGTGCTAGTGAAACTAGCGGGAGACCCAATGAGCAGTTCTTC
.,.,TRBV20-1,TRBJ1-3,CSAMGSGNTIYF,TGCAGTGCTATGGGGTCTGGAAACACCATATATTTT
.,many,TRBV13,TRBJ2-2,CASSLSQVRELFF,TGTGCCAGCAGCTTATCACAGGTCCGGGAGCTGTTTTTT
.,many,TRBV20-1,TRBJ2-2,CSASRLTGELFF,TGCAGTGCTAGCCGGTTGACCGGGGAGCTGTTTTTT
TRBD2,many,TRBV12-3/TRBV12-4,TRBJ2-7,CASSFGGALYEQYF,TGTGCCAGCAGTTTCGGGGGGGCTCTCTACGAGCAGTACTTC
.,many,TRBV19,TRBJ2-1,CASSIFPTGSYNEQFF,TGTGCCAGTAGTATATTCCCGACAGGTTCCTACAATGAGCAGTTCTTC
.,many,TRBV5-1,TRBJ2-1,CASSLAGTPEDHSYNEQFF,TGCGCCAGCAGCTTGGCCGGGACGCCCGAGGACCACTCCTACAATGAGCAGTTCTTC
TRBD1,few,TRBV6-1,TRBJ2-5,CASSGLENRGRGETQYF,TGTGCCAGCAGTGGCCTCGAAAACAGGGGGCGAGGAGAGACCCAGTACTTC
TRBD2,.,TRBV20-1,TRBJ2-7,CSAPSGAAYEQYF,TGCAGTGCTCCGAGCGGGGCCGCCTACGAGCAGTACTTC
TRBD1,few,TRBV7-3,TRBJ2-5,CASSLPGQQETQYF,TGTGCCAGCAGCTTACCGGGACAGCAAGAGACCCAGTACTTC
TRBD2,many,TRBV4-3,TRBJ2-5,CASSQGLAGETHYF,TGCGCCAGCAGCCAAGGACTAGCGGGAGAGACCCATTACTTC
.,many,TRBV7-3,TRBJ2-3,CASSLLVGGSGSTDTQYF,TGTGCCAGCAGCTTATTGGTTGGGGGTAGCGGAAGCACAGATACGCAGTATTTT
.,.,TRBV10-3,TRBJ2-3,CAISEFRDSTDTQYF,TGTGCCATCAGTGAGTTCCGGGACAGCACAGATACGCAGTATTTT
.,many,TRBV29-1,TRBJ2-7,CSVESDSTYEQYF,TGCAGCGTTGAAAGCGACAGTACCTACGAGCAGTACTTC
.,many,TRBV29-1,TRBJ2-1,CSSTRNEQFF,TGCAGCTCGACTAGGAATGAGCAGTTCTTC
.,many,TRBV5-1,TRBJ1-6,CASSSTLTGLRINSPLHF,TGCGCCAGCAGCTCGACCCTAACCGGACTCAGGATTAATTCACCCCTCCACTTT
.,many,TRBV20-1,TRBJ2-1,CSARDVGLSPFNNEQFF,TGCAGTGCTAGAGATGTGGGACTCTCTCCCTTTAACAATGAGCAGTTCTTC
.,many,TRBV5-1,TRBJ1-1,CASLRSPGTEAFF,TGCGCCAGCTTGCGGTCGCCGGGGACTGAAGCTTTCTTT
TRBD2,.,TRBV12-3/TRBV12-4,TRBJ2-1,CASSLSVTSGLTGDEQFF,TGTGCCAGCAGTTTATCGGTGACTAGCGGTCTCACGGGCGATGAGCAGTTCTTC
.,many,TRBV10-3,TRBJ2-1,CAISEGMGLALNEQFF,TGTGCCATCAGTGAGGGTATGGGTCTAGCGTTGAATGAGCAGTTCTTC
.,many,TRBV7-6,TRBJ2-7,CASSPPTGVGEQYF,TGTGCCAGCAGTCCCCCAACGGGAGTTGGCGAGCAGTACTTC
TRBD2,many,TRBV29-1,TRBJ2-5,CSVGLVKETQYF,TGCAGCGTAGGACTAGTAAAAGAGACCCAGTACTTC
.,many,TRBV12-3/TRBV12-4,TRBJ2-7,CASSYLTAPLSYEQYF,TGTGCCAGCAGTTATTTGACGGCACCTCTCTCCTACGAGCAGTACTTC
.,few,TRBV18,TRBJ1-1,CASSPQRSDNTEAFF,TGTGCCAGCTCACCACAGAGGTCGGACAACACTGAAGCTTTCTTT
.,many,TRBV28,TRBJ1-2,CASTSRGRGSEGYTF,TGTGCCAGCACCAGCCGGGGGAGGGGAAGCGAGGGCTACACCTTC
.,many,TRBV6-5,TRBJ2-5,CASIFPPGRGTQYF,TGTGCCAGCATTTTCCCACCGGGGCGCGGGACCCAGTACTTC
TRBD2,many,TRBV11-2,TRBJ2-2,CASRLNGGGPVDPINTGELFF,TGTGCCAGCAGATTAAATGGCGGGGGACCGGTTGACCCAATAAACACCGGGGAGCTGTTTTTT
.,many,TRBV11-2,TRBJ2-5,CASSPNTRNQETQYF,TGTGCCAGCAGTCCTAACACAAGGAACCAAGAGACCCAGTACTTC
.,many,TRBV12-3/TRBV12-4,TRBJ2-4,CASSLGLAKNIQYF,TGTGCCAGCAGCTTAGGACTAGCCAAAAACATTCAGTACTTC
.,many,TRBV4-3,TRBJ2-2,CASSQDRPGVTGELFF,TGCGCCAGCAGCCAAGATCGTCCGGGGGTTACCGGGGAGCTGTTTTTT
TRBD1,few,TRBV5-1,TRBJ2-7,CASSLDRDRYEQYF,TGCGCCAGCAGCTTGGACAGGGACAGGTACGAGCAGTACTTC
.,many,TRBV28,TRBJ2-3,CASSIRTDTQYF,TGTGCCAGCAGCATTCGCACAGATACGCAGTATTTT
TRBD2,few,TRBV29-1,TRBJ2-3,CSVAIWGGSGADTQYF,TGCAGCGTTGCAATCTGGGGGGGGAGCGGAGCAGATACGCAGTATTTT
TRBD1,many,TRBV5-1,TRBJ2-7,CASSPRDRGEQYF,TGCGCCAGCAGCCCTCGGGACAGAGGGGAGCAGTACTTC
.,many,TRBV5-1,TRBJ2-7,CASSLAERSYEQYF,TGCGCCAGCAGCTTGGCCGAGCGATCCTACGAGCAGTACTTC
.,many,TRBV6-5,TRBJ2-6,CASSWHSGANVLTF,TGTGCCAGCAGTTGGCACTCTGGGGCCAACGTCCTGACTTTC
TRBD1,many,TRBV5-1,TRBJ2-3,CASSSRTGVFTDTQYF,TGCGCCAGCAGCTCCCGGACAGGGGTATTCACAGATACGCAGTATTTT
.,few,TRBV7-3,TRBJ1-5,CASSLMSTGLNQPQHF,TGTGCCAGCAGCTTAATGAGCACAGGTCTCAATCAGCCCCAGCATTTT
.,many,TRBV4-2,TRBJ2-1,CASSQDRGLGEQFF,TGTGCCAGCAGCCAAGATAGGGGACTTGGCGAGCAGTTCTTC
.,many,TRBV11-2,TRBJ2-2,CASSAPGAGTGELFF,TGTGCCAGCAGCGCCCCGGGAGCGGGCACCGGGGAGCTGTTTTTT
TRBD2,many,TRBV5-1,TRBJ2-1,CASSFSGGAENEQFF,TGCGCCAGCAGCTTTAGCGGGGGGGCGGAGAATGAGCAGTTCTTC
.,few,TRBV15,TRBJ1-5,CATRGQGQPQHF,TGTGCCACCAGAGGCCAGGGTCAGCCCCAGCATTTT
TRBD1,many,TRBV7-3,TRBJ2-7,CASSLTGGLPYEQYF,TGTGCCAGCAGCTTGACAGGGGGGTTGCCCTACGAGCAGTACTTC